The TCR beta chain described here comes from a study of T cells in Graves' hyperthyroidism and ophthalmopathy. TCR beta CDR3 regions were amplified from RNA transcripts. An initial round of RT-PCR targeting the TCR CDR3 relied on the HTBI primer set. From the multiplex PCR reads, TCRdb called clonotypes with MiXCR, one entry per CDR3 protein. The repertoire holds hundreds of thousands of distinct CDR3 sequences, with over 15% as singletons. PBMCs were sourced from roughly 9.1 ml fresh peripheral blood. The length of the CDR3 is 14 residues. Trimming pared 1 base from V and 3 bases from J, leaving 9 bases between. The germline gives CDR1 SGHTA, CDR2 FQGNSA.

The chain links TRBV7-2 to TRBJ1-2, with D uncertain. Sequencing was done on a sample of blood. The source is a young woman with Graves' hyperthyroidism. Here the CDR3 DNA reads TGTGCCAGCAGCTTAGGGGCCAAGCACTATGGCTACACCTTC. Its translation: CASSLGAKHYGYTF.